This TCR beta chain emerged from a study of CD8 T cells in ankylosing spondylitis. This clonotype was recorded many times. Antigen specificity is unknown. TCRdb analysed the 5' RACE reads with MiXCR anew, one entry per CDR3 protein. Found here are tens of thousands of distinct CDR3 sequences, over 5.5% of them singletons; the top ten hold about 12%. General study results and limits: A motif of under ten highly homologous TCR beta variants was seen as apparently characteristic of ankylosing spondylitis blood. Existing reports had already noted some motif variants in reactive arthritis synovial fluid and blood.

Sequenced: blood, either unsorted or a sorted T cell fraction (not recorded which). The receptor was derived from a male donor with ankylosing spondylitis or in good health (not recorded which).

The CDR3 DNA reads as TGTGCCAGCAGTTACTCAAGGACAGGGGGAGAGGGCTATGGCTACACCTTC. Amino acids: CASSYSRTGGEGYGYTF. This chain uses TRBV6-5 with TRBJ1-2; 10 bases are a match to TRBD1. CDR3 length: 17 residues. The V segment lost 0 bases and the J segment 4 bases; nucleotides outside the gene matches: 8. Germline CDR1 MNHEY, CDR2 SVGAGI.